Listed below are T cell receptor beta chains from one sample, sequenced in a study of T cells after yellow fever vaccination. TCRdb recomputed calls from the 5' RACE reads with MiXCR, one row per CDR3 protein. The sample has approximately 550,000 distinct CDR3 sequences; over 15% are singletons. The specimen was PBMCs, collected 15 days after the yellow fever booster vaccination. The receptors originated from a man aged 25 to 40 who received the YFV17D yellow fever vaccine. The CDR3 runs from the conserved cysteine through the conserved F or W. A D gene is named only where the DNA matches it firmly. Only part of the rows carry a size: once, few, many, or a class if the clone is expanded.

.,TRBJ2-5,TRBV30,TRBD1,TGTGCCTGGAAGACACGGGACAGACTCCAAGAGACCCAGTACTTC,CAWKTRDRLQETQYF
.,TRBJ2-3,TRBV3-1,.,TGTGCCAGCAGCCAAGAAGGCGGATTCAAAGTTACGCAGTATTTT,CASSQEGGFKVTQYF
few,TRBJ2-7,TRBV4-3,.,TGCGCCAGCAGCCAGTACGTAGTAGGGCCCTCCACCTCCTACGAGCAGTACTTC,CASSQYVVGPSTSYEQYF
few,TRBJ2-7,TRBV7-2,TRBD2,TGTGCCAGCAGCTTCCAGCGGGATCACGAGCAGTACTTC,CASSFQRDHEQYF
few,TRBJ2-3,TRBV20-1,TRBD2,TGCAGTGCAAGAGCGGGAGGCATAGCAGATACGCAGTATTTT,CSARAGGIADTQYF
.,TRBJ2-1,TRBV12-3/TRBV12-4,TRBD2,TGTGCCAGCAGTTCCCCATGGGAGGGAGAGGGGAATGAGCAGTTCTTC,CASSSPWEGEGNEQFF
.,TRBJ2-2,TRBV25-1,.,TGTGCCAGCAGTTCCGGGGGACGCACCGGGGAGCTGTTTTTT,CASSSGGRTGELFF
few,TRBJ2-5,TRBV7-2,.,TGTGCCAGCAGCTCGACCGGGGCCCAGTACTTC,CASSSTGAQYF
.,TRBJ2-1,TRBV20-1,.,TGCAGTGCTAGACCGACGACTAGTTTCAATGAGCAGTTCTTC,CSARPTTSFNEQFF
.,TRBJ2-7,TRBV4-3,.,TGCGCCAGCAGCCAAGGTACTACGTCCTACGAGCAGTACTTC,CASSQGTTSYEQYF
few,TRBJ2-7,TRBV12-3/TRBV12-4,TRBD2,TGTGCCAGCAGTTTCCAGGCGGGAGGACACGAGCAGTACTTC,CASSFQAGGHEQYF
.,TRBJ2-4,TRBV10-3,.,TGTGCCATCAGTGAGTCAGCGGGCCGAACCAAAAACATTCAGTACTTC,CAISESAGRTKNIQYF
.,TRBJ1-1,TRBV6-1,.,TGTGCCAGCAGCGTCGACGGACGGAACACTGAAGCTTTCTTT,CASSVDGRNTEAFF
few,TRBJ2-1,TRBV6-2/TRBV6-3,TRBD1,TGTGCCAGCAGTCCCGGACAGGGAAGGGGAGGTTTCAATGAGCAGTTCTTC,CASSPGQGRGGFNEQFF
few,TRBJ2-3,TRBV19,.,TGTGCCAGTAGTATCTCAACTCGTACGCAGTATTTT,CASSISTRTQYF
few,TRBJ2-2,TRBV10-1,.,TGCGCCAGCAGTGAGTCGACCTGGTCCCCTGTGGGCTCGGAAATGAACACCGGGGAGCTGTTTTTT,CASSESTWSPVGSEMNTGELFF